These 18 T cell receptor beta chains came from one sample sequenced in a study of blood T cell repertoires in COVID-19. Repertoires were generated with immunoSEQ multiplex PCR, while TCRdb's copy carries only in-frame clones and drops some. There are approximately 100,000 clones in the sample; approximately 81% occur only once, and more than 2% lies in the top ten. The sequenced material came from peripheral blood. The source is a human donor in a cohort sampled during active COVID-19.

The V gene is TRBV3-1 (or the pseudogene TRBV3-2), the J gene TRBJ2-1; 12 bases are a match to TRBD2. Germline lookup yields CDR1 LGHDT and CDR2 YNNKEL (reference sequence). The CDR3 has 19 residues. With V trimmed by 0 bases and J by 7 bases, 13 bases remained unmatched. The CDR3 DNA reads TGTGCCAGCAGCCAAGACATTTTGGGGCTAGCGGGGGGGCGGAATGAGCAGTTCTTC. It is translated as CASSQDILGLAGGRNEQFF.

The chain links TRBV19 to TRBJ1-3; TRBD1 aligns across 8 bases. The CDR3 consists of 17 residues. CDR1 is LNHDA and CDR2 is SQIVND in the germline V gene (reference sequence). The trim removed 6 bases at V and 0 bases at J, leaving 10 bases unmatched. The CDR3 DNA follows: TGTGCCAGTAGCGGACAGGGCTTACTTCTCTCTGGAAACACCATATATTTT. Amino acids: CASSGQGLLLSGNTIYF.

The chain joins TRBV4-3 to TRBJ2-3; possible D gene TRBD1, 6 bases. Germline V gives CDR1 LGHNA, CDR2 YSLEER. CDR3 size: 15 residues. With 2 bases removed from V and 1 base from J, the gap between germline ends came to 10 bases. The CDR3 sequence is CASSQLDSRTDTQYF. CDR3 DNA: TGCGCCAGCAGCCAACTGGACAGCCGCACAGATACGCAGTATTTT.

The chain carries TRBV10-1 and TRBJ2-7; D might be TRBD1 (5 bases). Germline CDR1 WNHNN, CDR2 SYGVQD (reference sequence). The CDR3 contains 14 residues. Trimming took off 6 bases at V and 3 bases at J, with 15 bases between the two ends. In DNA form, the CDR3 reads TGCGCCAGCAGCCCTCGGAAGGACAACTACGAGCAGTACTTC. Translated: CASSPRKDNYEQYF.

This clone has only a few counts. The chain links TRBV3-1 (or the pseudogene TRBV3-2) to TRBJ2-7, with TRBD2 matching over 12 bases. The CDR3 is 16 amino acids. V lost 3 bases to trimming and J lost 6 bases; unmatched junction nucleotides: 9. Germline loops: CDR1 LGHDT, CDR2 YNNKEL (reference sequence). The CDR3 sequence: CASSQARLAGEGEQYF. DNA for the CDR3: TGTGCCAGCAGCCAGGCCAGACTAGCGGGAGAAGGCGAGCAGTACTTC.

The genes are TRBV6-6 and TRBJ1-6, with TRBD1 as a possible D gene (5 bases). The V and J ends lost 5 bases and 9 bases respectively, with 11 bases between them. The CDR3 is made up of 13 amino acids. Germline V gene sequence: CDR1 MNHNY, CDR2 SVGAGI (reference sequence). CDR3: CASSPQGTSPLHF. The CDR3 DNA sequence: TGTGCCAGCAGTCCCCAGGGAACTTCACCCCTCCACTTT.

This chain links TRBV6-5 with TRBJ1-2; D is unclear. Germline V gene lookup returns CDR1 MNHEY and CDR2 SVGAGI. V was trimmed by 4 bases and J by 2 bases, leaving 11 bases between them. This CDR3 is 14 amino acids long. The CDR3: CASSSLPGNYGYTF. The CDR3 coding sequence is TGTGCCAGCAGTTCCCTCCCGGGGAACTATGGCTACACCTTC.

The V and J genes are TRBV5-1 and TRBJ1-6; D is perhaps TRBD1 (5 bases). Germline CDR1 SGHRS, CDR2 YFSETQ. The CDR3 length is 14 residues. Deletions cut 5 bases from V and 8 bases from J, with 14 bases between. The CDR3 here is CASSNGQTDSPLHF. In DNA, the CDR3 is TGCGCCAGCAGTAATGGGCAGACAGATTCACCCCTCCACTTT.

The V and J genes are TRBV30 and TRBJ2-5; possibly TRBD2 for D (6 bases). Germline assignment: CDR1 GTSNPN and CDR2 SVGIG (reference sequence). CDR3 length equals 15 residues. Trimming stripped 2 bases from V and 5 bases from J, with 18 bases between. In DNA, the CDR3 is TGTGCCTGGAGTAACCCCTCGGACTACCGGGAGACCCAGTACTTC. This sequence encodes CAWSNPSDYRETQYF.

The rearrangement links TRBV10-2 to TRBJ2-3; D uncertain. This CDR3 has 15 amino acids. V lost 0 bases to trimming and J lost 0 bases, with 7 bases between them. Looked up from germline, CDR1 is WSHSY and CDR2 is SAAADI. DNA of the CDR3: TGCGCCAGCAGTGAGTCTTCCGTGAGCACAGATACGCAGTATTTT. Encoded protein: CASSESSVSTDTQYF.

The chain links TRBV24-1 to TRBJ2-2; TRBD2 matches 8 bases. The CDR3 extends over 17 amino acids. The V segment lost 3 bases and the J segment 0 bases; nucleotides outside the gene matches: 5. Germline V CDR1 and CDR2: KGHDR, SFDVKD. The CDR3 DNA follows: TGTGCCACCAGTGATACCGGGACTAGATCGAACACCGGGGAGCTGTTTTTT. Amino acid sequence: CATSDTGTRSNTGELFF.

The V call is TRBV5-6, the J call TRBJ2-1, with TRBD2 matching 9 bases. CDR3 length: 17 amino acids. From germline, CDR1 is SGHDT and CDR2 YYEEEE. V shed 0 bases and J 4 bases; nucleotides not matched to a gene: 8. Written as DNA, the CDR3 is TGTGCCAGCAGCTTGGATGTAGCGGGGGCTGAGTACAATGAGCAGTTCTTC. This gives the protein CASSLDVAGAEYNEQFF.

This chain connects TRBV11-2 to TRBJ2-1; TRBD1 matches 7 bases. Germline lookup yields CDR1 SGHAT and CDR2 FQNNGV. This CDR3 has 13 residues. The V gene end was trimmed by 5 bases and the J gene end by 8 bases; junction bases not matched to a gene: 6. This CDR3 reads CASSKGAYHEQFF. The CDR3 coding sequence is TGTGCCAGCAGCAAGGGGGCATATCATGAGCAGTTCTTC.

This clone was observed a single time. The chain links TRBV6-6 to TRBJ2-3; 13 nucleotides align to TRBD2. After removal of 6 bases from V and 4 bases from J, the junction contained 28 bases not matched to a gene. The CDR3 covers 23 residues. CDR1 MNHNY and CDR2 SVGAGI come from the germline V gene (reference sequence). CDR3 nucleotides: TGTGCCAGCAGCTATCTCCTCGGACTAGCGGGGGTCACCGGTCCACACGGTGCAGATACGCAGTATTTT. It yields the protein CASSYLLGLAGVTGPHGADTQYF.

The V and J genes are TRBV28 and TRBJ2-5; 12 positions agree with TRBD2. CDR1 is MDHEN, CDR2 SYDVKM, per germline. The CDR3 loop spans 13 amino acids. V was clipped by 10 bases and J by 2 bases; unmatched bases: 2. The CDR3 here is CANGLAGQETQYF. The CDR3 DNA reads as TGTGCCAACGGACTAGCGGGGCAAGAGACCCAGTACTTC.

This sequence joins TRBV7-2 and TRBJ2-7, with 8 positions matching TRBD2. In germline, CDR1 is SGHTA, CDR2 FQGNSA. The CDR3 is 18 residues long. J gave up 0 bases and V 1 base, and 11 bases lay outside the gene matches. The CDR3: CASSLVSGRGASSYEQYF. The CDR3 region has the DNA TGTGCCAGCAGCTTAGTCTCCGGGCGGGGGGCCTCCTCCTACGAGCAGTACTTC.

The chain employs TRBV5-1 and TRBJ1-2, with 8 nucleotides matching TRBD1. The CDR3 covers 15 residues. Germline V CDR1 and CDR2: SGHRS, YFSETQ. The junction had 9 bases not matched to a gene; V was cut back by 4 bases and J by 4 bases. Here the CDR3 DNA reads TGCGCCAGCAGCCTGCCGGGACAGGAAATCTATGGCTACACCTTC. It encodes CASSLPGQEIYGYTF.

The chain carries TRBV2 and TRBJ1-2, with a tentative D call TRBD1 (6 bases). The germline CDR1 and CDR2 sequences are SNHLY and FYNNEI. V was cut by 8 bases and J by 7 bases, with 11 bases left in between. The CDR3 runs 11 residues. CDR3 nucleotide sequence: TGTGCCAGCCACAGGGACATTGGCTACACCTTC. This sequence encodes CASHRDIGYTF.